Listed below are T cell receptor beta chains from one sample, sequenced in a study of cytomegalovirus exposure and HLA in healthy donors. The method was immunoSEQ multiplex PCR; TCRdb's version includes in-frame clones alone and lacks a portion of them. The data hold about 130,000 clones, with 80% observed a single time. Sequencing was done on a sample of PBMCs. Receptor source: a male donor in good health and CMV-seronegative. The CDR3 runs from the conserved cysteine through the conserved F or W. A D gene is named only where the DNA matches it firmly. Clone size appears in some rows only: once, few, many, or a class for an expanded clone.

CDR3 DNA: TGTGCCAGCAGCGACTACTACGAGCAGTACTTC; CDR3 protein: CASSDYYEQYF; clone size: NA; V gene: TRBV7-2; J gene: TRBJ2-7; D gene: NA
CDR3 DNA: TGTGCCAGCAGCGGTACTAGCGACGAGCAGTTCTTC; CDR3 protein: CASSGTSDEQFF; clone size: NA; V gene: TRBV5-5; J gene: TRBJ2-1; D gene: TRBD2
CDR3 DNA: TGTGCCAGCAGTTTTCGATCAGGGAAGAACACTGAAGCTTTCTTT; CDR3 protein: CASSFRSGKNTEAFF; clone size: NA; V gene: TRBV27; J gene: TRBJ1-1; D gene: NA
CDR3 DNA: TGTGCCAGCTATTTTGGAGGGGGGGGGAACACTGAAGCTTTCTTT; CDR3 protein: CASYFGGGGNTEAFF; clone size: NA; V gene: TRBV28; J gene: TRBJ1-1; D gene: NA
CDR3 DNA: TGTGCCATCAGTGAGCCGGTGGGCCCAGCGGGAGCGAGGAATGAGCAGTTCTTC; CDR3 protein: CAISEPVGPAGARNEQFF; clone size: few; V gene: TRBV10-3; J gene: TRBJ2-1; D gene: TRBD2
CDR3 DNA: TGTGCCAGCAGAATGGACTCTCACACAGATACGCAGTATTTT; CDR3 protein: CASRMDSHTDTQYF; clone size: NA; V gene: TRBV2; J gene: TRBJ2-3; D gene: NA
CDR3 DNA: TGTGCCAGCAGTCCTGCCGTCGACAGCTCCTACGAGCAGTACTTC; CDR3 protein: CASSPAVDSSYEQYF; clone size: NA; V gene: TRBV5-4; J gene: TRBJ2-7; D gene: NA
CDR3 DNA: TGTGCCAGCTCAATGGGACAAGCGAACACCGGGGAGCTGTTTTTT; CDR3 protein: CASSMGQANTGELFF; clone size: NA; V gene: TRBV18; J gene: TRBJ2-2; D gene: NA
CDR3 DNA: TGTTCCAGCAGCCCTCAAGAGACCCAGTACTTC; CDR3 protein: CSSSPQETQYF; clone size: NA; V gene: TRBV7-9; J gene: TRBJ2-5; D gene: NA
CDR3 DNA: TGTGCCAGCAGTTTAGGCACAGGTACTTACAATGAGCAGTTCTTC; CDR3 protein: CASSLGTGTYNEQFF; clone size: NA; V gene: TRBV27; J gene: TRBJ2-1; D gene: NA
CDR3 DNA: TGTGCCAGCAGCCCACGGGGGGGGACTTTAAACACCGGGGAGCTGTTTTTT; CDR3 protein: CASSPRGGTLNTGELFF; clone size: NA; V gene: TRBV9; J gene: TRBJ2-2; D gene: TRBD2
CDR3 DNA: TGTGCCAGCAGCTTAGTAGGAGGGGCCAGCGAGCAGTACTTC; CDR3 protein: CASSLVGGASEQYF; clone size: NA; V gene: TRBV11-2; J gene: TRBJ2-7; D gene: NA
CDR3 DNA: TGTGCCATCAGTGAGTCAGGGGGTCCATCCATGGGCTACACCTTC; CDR3 protein: CAISESGGPSMGYTF; clone size: NA; V gene: TRBV10-3; J gene: TRBJ1-2; D gene: NA
CDR3 DNA: TGTGCCAGCAGCCACGAGCGGGAGCTGTTTTTT; CDR3 protein: CASSHERELFF; clone size: NA; V gene: TRBV7-2; J gene: TRBJ2-2; D gene: NA
CDR3 DNA: TGTGCCAGCAGCCCCACTGACCGCGGGGGGAAGTTCTTC; CDR3 protein: CASSPTDRGGKFF; clone size: NA; V gene: TRBV7-9; J gene: TRBJ2-1; D gene: TRBD2
CDR3 DNA: TGCGCCAGCAGCTTGTACCCTAGCGGGAGCCCGAACACCGGGGAGCTGTTTTTT; CDR3 protein: CASSLYPSGSPNTGELFF; clone size: NA; V gene: TRBV5-1; J gene: TRBJ2-2; D gene: TRBD2
CDR3 DNA: TGCGCCAGCAGCGGGACAGGGGAGGCGAACTATGGCTACACCTTC; CDR3 protein: CASSGTGEANYGYTF; clone size: NA; V gene: TRBV5-1; J gene: TRBJ1-2; D gene: TRBD1
CDR3 DNA: TGTGCCAGCAGCCCCCGGACAGGGCTGACAGATACGCAGTATTTT; CDR3 protein: CASSPRTGLTDTQYF; clone size: NA; V gene: TRBV11-3; J gene: TRBJ2-3; D gene: TRBD1
CDR3 DNA: TGTGCCAGTAGTATAGCCTTCGATCAGCCCCAGCATTTT; CDR3 protein: CASSIAFDQPQHF; clone size: NA; V gene: TRBV19; J gene: TRBJ1-5; D gene: NA
CDR3 DNA: TGTGCCAGCAGACCCGGGGACAGGGCAAGCAATCAGCCCCAGCATTTT; CDR3 protein: CASRPGDRASNQPQHF; clone size: NA; V gene: TRBV6-6; J gene: TRBJ1-5; D gene: TRBD1
CDR3 DNA: TGTGCCAGCAGCCGTGTCGCTGGGGGGAACAGCCAAGAGACCCAGTACTTC; CDR3 protein: CASSRVAGGNSQETQYF; clone size: NA; V gene: TRBV7-2; J gene: TRBJ2-5; D gene: NA
CDR3 DNA: TGTGCCAGCAATCAAGACCAGCTCGGGGCACCCCTCCACTTT; CDR3 protein: CASNQDQLGAPLHF; clone size: NA; V gene: TRBV6-5; J gene: TRBJ1-6; D gene: NA
CDR3 DNA: TGCGCCAGCAGCTCGTACGGGATTTTCGATGGCTACACCTTC; CDR3 protein: CASSSYGIFDGYTF; clone size: NA; V gene: TRBV5-1; J gene: TRBJ1-2; D gene: NA
CDR3 DNA: TGTGCCAGCAGCTTGGACGAGAGGCGGGGGGAGGCGGGAGATACGCAGTATTTT; CDR3 protein: CASSLDERRGEAGDTQYF; clone size: NA; V gene: TRBV5-6; J gene: TRBJ2-3; D gene: TRBD2